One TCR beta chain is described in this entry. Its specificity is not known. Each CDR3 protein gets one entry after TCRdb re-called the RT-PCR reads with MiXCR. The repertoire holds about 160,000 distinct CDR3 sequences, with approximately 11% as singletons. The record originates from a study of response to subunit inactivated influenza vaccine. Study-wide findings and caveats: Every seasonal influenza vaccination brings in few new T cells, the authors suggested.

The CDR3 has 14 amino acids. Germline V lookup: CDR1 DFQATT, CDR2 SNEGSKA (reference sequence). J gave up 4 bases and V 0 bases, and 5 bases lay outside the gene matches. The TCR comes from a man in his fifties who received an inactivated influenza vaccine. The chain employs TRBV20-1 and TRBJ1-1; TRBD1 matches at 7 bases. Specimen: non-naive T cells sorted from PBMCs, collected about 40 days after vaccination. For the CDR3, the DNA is TGCAGTGCTAGAGATCCCAGGGGGAGCACTGAAGCTTTCTTT. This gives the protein CSARDPRGSTEAFF.